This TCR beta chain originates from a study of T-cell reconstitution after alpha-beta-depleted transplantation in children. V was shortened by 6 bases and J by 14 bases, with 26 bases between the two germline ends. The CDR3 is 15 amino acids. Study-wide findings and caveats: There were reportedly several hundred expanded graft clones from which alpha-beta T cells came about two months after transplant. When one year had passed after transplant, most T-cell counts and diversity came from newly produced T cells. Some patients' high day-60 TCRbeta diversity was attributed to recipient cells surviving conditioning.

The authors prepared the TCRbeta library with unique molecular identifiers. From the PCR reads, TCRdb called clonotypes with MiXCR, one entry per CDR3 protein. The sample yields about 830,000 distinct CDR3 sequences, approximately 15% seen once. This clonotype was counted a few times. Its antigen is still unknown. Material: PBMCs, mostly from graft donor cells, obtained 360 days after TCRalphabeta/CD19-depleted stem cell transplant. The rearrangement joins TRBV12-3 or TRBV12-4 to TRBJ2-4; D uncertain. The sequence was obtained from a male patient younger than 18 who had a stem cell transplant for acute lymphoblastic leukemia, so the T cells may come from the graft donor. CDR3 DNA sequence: TGTGCCAGCAGCCACCCCGAGGCAGAAGGAAACCTAAAGTACTTC. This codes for CASSHPEAEGNLKYF.